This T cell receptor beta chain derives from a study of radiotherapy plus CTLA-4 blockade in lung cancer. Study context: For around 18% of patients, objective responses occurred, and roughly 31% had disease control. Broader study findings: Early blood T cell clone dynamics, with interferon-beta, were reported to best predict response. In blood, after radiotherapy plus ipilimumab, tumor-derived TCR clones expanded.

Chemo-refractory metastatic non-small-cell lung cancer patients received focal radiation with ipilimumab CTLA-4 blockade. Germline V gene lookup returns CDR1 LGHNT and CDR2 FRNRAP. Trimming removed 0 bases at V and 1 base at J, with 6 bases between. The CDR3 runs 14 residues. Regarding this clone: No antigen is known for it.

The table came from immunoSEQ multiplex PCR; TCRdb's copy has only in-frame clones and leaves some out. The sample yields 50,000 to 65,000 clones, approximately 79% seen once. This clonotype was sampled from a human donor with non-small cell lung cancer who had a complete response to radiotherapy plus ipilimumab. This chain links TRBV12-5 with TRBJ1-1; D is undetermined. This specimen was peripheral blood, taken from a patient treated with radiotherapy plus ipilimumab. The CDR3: CASGLVTWNTEAFF. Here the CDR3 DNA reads TGTGCTAGTGGTTTGGTAACATGGAACACTGAAGCTTTCTTT.